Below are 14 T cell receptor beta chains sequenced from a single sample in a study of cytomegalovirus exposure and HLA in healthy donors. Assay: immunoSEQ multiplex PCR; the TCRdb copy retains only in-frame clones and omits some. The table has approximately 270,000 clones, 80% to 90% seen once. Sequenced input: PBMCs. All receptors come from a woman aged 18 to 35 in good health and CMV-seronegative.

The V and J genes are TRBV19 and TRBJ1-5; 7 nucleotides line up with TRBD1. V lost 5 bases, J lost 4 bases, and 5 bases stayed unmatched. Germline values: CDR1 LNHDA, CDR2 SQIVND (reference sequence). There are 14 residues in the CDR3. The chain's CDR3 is CASSPQGKNQPQHF. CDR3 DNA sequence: TGTGCCAGTAGTCCACAGGGGAAGAATCAGCCCCAGCATTTT.

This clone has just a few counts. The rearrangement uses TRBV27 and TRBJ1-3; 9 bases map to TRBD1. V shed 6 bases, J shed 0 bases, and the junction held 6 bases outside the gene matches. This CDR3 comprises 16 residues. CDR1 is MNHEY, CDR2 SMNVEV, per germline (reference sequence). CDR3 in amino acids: CASRPQGASSGNTIYF. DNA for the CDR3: TGTGCCAGCAGACCACAGGGGGCCAGCTCTGGAAACACCATATATTTT.

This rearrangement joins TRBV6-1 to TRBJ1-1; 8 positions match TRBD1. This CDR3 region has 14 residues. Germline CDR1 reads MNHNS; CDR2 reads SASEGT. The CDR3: CASLRTGSYTEAFF. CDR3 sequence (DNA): TGTGCTTCCCTCCGGACAGGGTCGTACACTGAAGCTTTCTTT.

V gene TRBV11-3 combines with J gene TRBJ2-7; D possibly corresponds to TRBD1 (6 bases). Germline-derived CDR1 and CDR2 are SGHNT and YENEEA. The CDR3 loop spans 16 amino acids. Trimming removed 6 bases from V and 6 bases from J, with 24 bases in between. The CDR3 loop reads CASSNEQGVGRGEQYF. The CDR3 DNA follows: TGTGCCAGCAGTAACGAACAGGGAGTGGGAAGGGGCGAGCAGTACTTC.

The CDR3 sequence: CASSLASTSTYEQYF. CDR3 DNA sequence: TGTGCCAGCAGCTTGGCGTCGACTTCCACCTACGAGCAGTACTTC. The V gene is TRBV5-5, the J gene TRBJ2-7; D unclear. The CDR3 is 15 residues long. In germline, CDR1 is SGHKS, CDR2 YYEKEE (reference sequence). V was trimmed by 0 bases and J by 2 bases, leaving 12 bases between them.

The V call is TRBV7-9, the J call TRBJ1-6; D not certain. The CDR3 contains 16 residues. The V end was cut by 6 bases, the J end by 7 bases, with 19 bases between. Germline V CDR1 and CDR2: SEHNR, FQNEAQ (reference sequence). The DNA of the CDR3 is TGTGCCAGCAGTTCCGTAGTGGGCCGGGAGAATTCACCCCTCCACTTT. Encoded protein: CASSSVVGRENSPLHF.

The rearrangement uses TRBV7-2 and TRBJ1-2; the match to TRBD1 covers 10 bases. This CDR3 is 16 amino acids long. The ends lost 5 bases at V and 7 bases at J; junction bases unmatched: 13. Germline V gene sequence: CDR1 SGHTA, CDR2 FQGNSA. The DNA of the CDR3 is TGTGCCAGCAGCCCCCGCATGTCCGGGACAGGGGCTGGCTACACCTTC. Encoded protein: CASSPRMSGTGAGYTF.

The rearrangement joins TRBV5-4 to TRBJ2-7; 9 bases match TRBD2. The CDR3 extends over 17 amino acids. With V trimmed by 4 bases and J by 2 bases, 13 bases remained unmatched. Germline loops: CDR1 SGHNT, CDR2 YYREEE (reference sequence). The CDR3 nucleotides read TGTGCCAGCAGCCCGGCGATTGGAGCGGGAGGAGCCTACGAGCAGTACTTC. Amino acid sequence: CASSPAIGAGGAYEQYF.

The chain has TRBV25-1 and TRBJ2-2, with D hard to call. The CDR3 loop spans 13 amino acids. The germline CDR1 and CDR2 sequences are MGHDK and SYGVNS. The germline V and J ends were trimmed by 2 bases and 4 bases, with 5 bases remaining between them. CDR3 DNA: TGTGCCAGCAGTGAAAGGAGCACCGGGGAGCTGTTTTTT. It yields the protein CASSERSTGELFF.

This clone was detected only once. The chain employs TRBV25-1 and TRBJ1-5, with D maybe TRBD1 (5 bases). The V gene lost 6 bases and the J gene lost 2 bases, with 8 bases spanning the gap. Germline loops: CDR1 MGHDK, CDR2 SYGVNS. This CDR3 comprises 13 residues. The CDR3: CASRGGGNQPQHF. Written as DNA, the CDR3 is TGTGCCAGCAGGGGGGGAGGCAATCAGCCCCAGCATTTT.

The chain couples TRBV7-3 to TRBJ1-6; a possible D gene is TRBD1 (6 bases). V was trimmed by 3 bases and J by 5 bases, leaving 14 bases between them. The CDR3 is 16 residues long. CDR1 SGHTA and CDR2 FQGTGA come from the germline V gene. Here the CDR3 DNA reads TGTGCCAGCAGCTTGTCCAGGGGCGCCGATAATTCACCCCTCCACTTT. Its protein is CASSLSRGADNSPLHF.

For the CDR3, the DNA is TGTGCCAGCAGTTCGGAGGCAACAGACGATCAGCCCCAGCATTTT. This sequence encodes CASSSEATDDQPQHF. V gene TRBV28 combines with J gene TRBJ1-5; D gene ambiguous. Trimming left V 4 bases short and J 5 bases short, with 15 bases between. CDR1 is MDHEN, CDR2 SYDVKM, per germline. The CDR3 spans 15 residues.

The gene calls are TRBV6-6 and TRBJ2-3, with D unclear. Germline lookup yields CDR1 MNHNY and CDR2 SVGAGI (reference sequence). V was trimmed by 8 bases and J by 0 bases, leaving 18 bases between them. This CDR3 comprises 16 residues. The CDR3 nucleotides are TGTGCCAGCTGGGCAGGCTCTTATACTAGCACAGATACGCAGTATTTT. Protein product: CASWAGSYTSTDTQYF.

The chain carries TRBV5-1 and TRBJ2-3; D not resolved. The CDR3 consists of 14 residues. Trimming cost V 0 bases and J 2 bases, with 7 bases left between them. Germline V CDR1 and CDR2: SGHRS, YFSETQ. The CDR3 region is CASSLAQATDTQYF. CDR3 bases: TGCGCCAGCAGCTTGGCCCAGGCCACAGATACGCAGTATTTT.